Presented here are 24 T cell receptor beta chains from one specimen sequenced in a study of graft-versus-host responses after intestinal transplantation. Their antigen targets remain unknown. Profiled with immunoSEQ multiplex PCR; TCRdb holds only in-frame clones, not every one. This sample carries 96,000 or so clones, 80% to 95% of them seen once, and the ten largest clones take around 0.15%. The sample here was unstimulated CD4+ T cells sorted from spleen or lymph node cells, taken before intestinal transplant. These receptors were collected from a human donor who received an intestinal transplant.

V and J are TRBV5-1 and TRBJ1-2; TRBD1 matches at 8 bases. CDR1 SGHRS and CDR2 YFSETQ come from the germline V gene. This CDR3 has 14 amino acids. J was trimmed by 8 bases and V by 4 bases; bases with no gene match: 10. The CDR3 is CASSGDRPSGGYTF. The CDR3 region has the DNA TGCGCCAGCAGCGGGGACAGGCCATCGGGGGGCTACACCTTC.

This chain links TRBV5-4 with TRBJ2-7; D not certain. The ends were cut back, 7 bases at V and 2 bases at J, with 16 bases in the middle. CDR1 is SGHNT and CDR2 is YYREEE in the germline V gene (reference sequence). This CDR3 region has 14 residues. In nucleotides, the CDR3 is TGTGCCAGCCTCCGCGGCCCGGAGACCTACGAGCAGTACTTC. It yields the protein CASLRGPETYEQYF.

The chain uses TRBV4-2 and TRBJ1-1, with 9 positions matching TRBD1. Germline CDR1 reads LGHNA; CDR2 reads YNFKEQ. The CDR3 covers 16 residues. Trimming removed 1 base from V and 5 bases from J; junction bases left unmatched: 8. CDR3 residues: CASSQGFRTGVTEAFF. The CDR3 DNA sequence: TGTGCCAGCAGCCAAGGATTCCGGACAGGGGTGACTGAAGCTTTCTTT.

The rearrangement links TRBV5-4 to TRBJ1-2; D is possibly TRBD1 (6 bases). Germline V gives CDR1 SGHNT, CDR2 YYREEE (reference sequence). The length of the CDR3 is 16 residues. The V end lost 4 bases, the J end lost 0 bases, and 16 bases lay between the germline ends. The DNA of the CDR3 is TGTGCCAGCAGCACGTCAGGGGACCCTTCTAACTATGGCTACACCTTC. Protein: CASSTSGDPSNYGYTF.

This chain joins TRBV4-2 and TRBJ1-1, with TRBD1 matching over 7 bases. The V gene's germline CDR1 is LGHNA and CDR2 YNFKEQ. The V and J ends lost 0 bases and 2 bases, in that order; junction bases with no gene match: 9. The CDR3 runs to 17 residues. The CDR3 protein is CASSQDRDGTENTEAFF. DNA of the CDR3: TGTGCCAGCAGCCAAGATCGAGATGGGACAGAAAACACTGAAGCTTTCTTT.

This clone has a handful of counts. The genes are TRBV10-1 and TRBJ2-1; 13 bases match TRBD2. Germline CDR1 WNHNN, CDR2 SYGVQD (reference sequence). CDR3 length: 13 amino acids. V lost 3 bases, J lost 13 bases, and 3 bases stayed unmatched. The CDR3 reads CASSEGLAGVQFF. In DNA form, the CDR3 reads TGCGCCAGCAGTGAAGGACTAGCGGGGGTCCAGTTCTTC.

The chain has TRBV7-8 and TRBJ1-6; D is uncertain. Germline V lookup: CDR1 SGHVS, CDR2 FQNEAQ. Trimming removed 2 bases from V and 4 bases from J, with 15 bases in between. There are 17 residues in the CDR3. DNA of the CDR3: TGTGCCAGCAGCTTACAATCAGCGTATGGGTATAATTCACCCCTCCACTTT. Amino acid sequence: CASSLQSAYGYNSPLHF.

This clone is a singleton in its sample. V and J are TRBV18 and TRBJ2-5; TRBD1 might be the D (5 bases). CDR1 and CDR2 (germline): KGHSH, LQKENI. The CDR3 covers 14 residues. Between the trimmed V and J ends, which lost 3 bases and 1 base, there was a span of 9 bases. The chain's CDR3 is CASSPQTVQETQYF. In DNA form, the CDR3 reads TGTGCCAGCTCACCCCAGACAGTCCAAGAGACCCAGTACTTC.

CDR3 sequence (DNA): TGTGCCAGCTCACCGAACGGACAGGCTTCAGTTGGCTACACCTTC. Its translation is CASSPNGQASVGYTF. This sequence joins TRBV18 and TRBJ1-2; TRBD1 matches at 7 bases. V trimming: 3 bases; J trimming: 7 bases; junction bases outside the gene matches: 11. The germline V gene has CDR1 KGHSH and CDR2 LQKENI. The length of the CDR3 is 15 residues.

With respect to this clone: One end of the junction varies from germline; a read error may be responsible. V and J are TRBV6-5 and TRBJ1-2; maybe TRBD1 (6 bases). Germline loops: CDR1 MNHEY, CDR2 SVGAGI. This CDR3 spans 16 amino acids. Written as DNA, the CDR3 is TGTGCCAGCAGTTCCAGCAGGACAGTTCGGTTTGCGGCTCCCCAATTC. It encodes CASSSSRTVRFAAPQF.

V usage is TRBV28 and J usage is TRBJ1-3; maybe TRBD1 (5 bases). This CDR3 has 15 residues. V gave up 4 bases and J gave up 2 bases, with 12 bases separating them. Germline V CDR1 and CDR2: MDHEN, SYDVKM. This CDR3 reads CASSSQGWAGNTIYF. CDR3 coding DNA: TGTGCCAGCAGTTCGCAGGGTTGGGCTGGAAACACCATATATTTT.

The genes are TRBV11-2 and TRBJ2-1; no clear D. Germline V gives CDR1 SGHAT, CDR2 FQNNGV. The CDR3 contains 13 residues. The V and J ends lost 5 bases and 9 bases respectively, with 14 bases between them. Written as DNA, the CDR3 is TGTGCCAGCAGCCCAGACTCCATCGGTGAGCAGTTCTTC. Its translation: CASSPDSIGEQFF. Filled out from reference TRBV11-2 and TRBJ2-1, the complete variable domain reads EAGVAQSPRYKIIEKRQSVAFWCNPISGHATLYWYQQILGQGPKLLIQFQNNGVVDDSQLPKDRFSAERLKGVDSTLKIQPAKLEDSAVYLCASSPDSIGEQFFGPGTRLTVL.

The genes are TRBV19 and TRBJ2-1; tentatively, D is TRBD1 (5 bases). V lost 6 bases to trimming and J lost 2 bases, with 8 bases between them. The CDR3 is 13 residues long. The V gene's germline CDR1 is LNHDA and CDR2 SQIVND (reference sequence). The CDR3 DNA is TGTGCCAGTAGAGGGGAAGCCTACAATGAGCAGTTCTTC. The encoded protein is CASRGEAYNEQFF.

The chain joins TRBV5-5 to TRBJ1-4; D is possibly TRBD1 (6 bases). The CDR3 consists of 15 residues. The V gene lost 1 base and the J gene lost 0 bases, with 7 bases spanning the gap. Germline CDR1 SGHKS, CDR2 YYEKEE (reference sequence). In DNA, the CDR3 is TGTGCCAGCAGCTTGACAGGGACAACTAATGAAAAACTGTTTTTT. Protein: CASSLTGTTNEKLFF.

This clone has more than one count but fewer than ten. V usage is TRBV18 and J usage is TRBJ1-5; TRBD1 matches at 10 bases. Trimming at V came to 3 bases and at J to 1 base, leaving 9 bases not matched to a gene. Germline V gene sequence: CDR1 KGHSH, CDR2 LQKENI. The CDR3 length is 18 residues. The CDR3 loop reads CASSPRTGGTGSNQPQHF. The CDR3 DNA follows: TGTGCCAGCTCACCGCGGACAGGGGGGACCGGGAGCAATCAGCCCCAGCATTTT.

The chain uses TRBV4-2 and TRBJ2-3; 12 bases fit TRBD2. V was pared by 0 bases and J by 4 bases, with 8 bases of the junction left unmatched. CDR1 is LGHNA, CDR2 YNFKEQ, per germline. This CDR3 has 18 residues. CDR3 coding DNA: TGTGCCAGCAGCCAAGAAATAGGACTAGCGGGAAATGCAGATACGCAGTATTTT. Protein: CASSQEIGLAGNADTQYF.

The chain employs TRBV2 and TRBJ2-1; a weak D match, TRBD2 (5 bases). From germline, CDR1 is SNHLY and CDR2 FYNNEI. Trimming took off 9 bases at V and 6 bases at J, with 6 bases between the two ends. The CDR3 length is 10 residues. The CDR3 DNA reads TGTGCCAGTGAGGGCAATGAGCAGTTCTTC. Its translation: CASEGNEQFF.

The CDR3 nucleotides read TGTGCCAGCAGGGGCCCACCGGCGGGAGGGGCCCCCAGAGTGGCAGATACGCAGTATTTT. This gives the protein CASRGPPAGGAPRVADTQYF. The chain uses TRBV27 and TRBJ2-3, with 9 positions matching TRBD2. Germline V CDR1 and CDR2: MNHEY, SMNVEV (reference sequence). CDR3 size: 20 residues. V was clipped by 6 bases and J by 4 bases; unmatched bases: 23.

The chain uses TRBV28 and TRBJ2-5; 9 nucleotides agree with TRBD2. This CDR3 contains 15 residues. Germline V CDR1 and CDR2: MDHEN, SYDVKM. V gave up 6 bases and J gave up 6 bases; unmatched junction bases: 11. This CDR3 is CASRLRGGLSQTQYF. Here the CDR3 DNA reads TGTGCCAGCAGACTGCGGGGGGGACTTTCCCAGACCCAGTACTTC.

The chain employs TRBV7-9 and TRBJ1-6; D not certain. Germline V CDR1 and CDR2: SEHNR, FQNEAQ (reference sequence). The CDR3 runs 17 residues. The V end lost 2 bases, the J end lost 1 base, and 12 bases lay between the germline ends. The CDR3 sequence: CASSLSMGSSYNSPLHF. The CDR3 DNA sequence: TGTGCCAGCAGCTTAAGTATGGGGAGTTCCTATAATTCACCCCTCCACTTT.

As concerns this clone: In the same sample, other DNA sequences code for this CDR3. The J gene is TRBJ2-5, the V gene TRBV18; perhaps TRBD2 as D (6 bases). The CDR3 loop spans 13 amino acids. The V end was cut by 3 bases, the J end by 2 bases, with 7 bases between. CDR1 is KGHSH, CDR2 LQKENI, per germline. This CDR3 is CASSPGLQETQYF. The CDR3 DNA reads TGTGCCAGCTCACCGGGACTGCAAGAGACCCAGTACTTC.

The J gene is TRBJ2-4, the V gene TRBV4-3; D perhaps matches TRBD1 (6 bases). Germline V gives CDR1 LGHNA, CDR2 YSLEER. Trimming took off 0 bases at V and 6 bases at J, with 15 bases between the two ends. The CDR3 runs to 16 residues. The CDR3 DNA reads TGCGCCAGCAGCCAAGAAAGCCGACAGGCGCGAAACATTCAGTACTTC. Translation: CASSQESRQARNIQYF.

This chain connects TRBV28 to TRBJ2-3; TRBD2 aligns across 8 bases. V shed 3 bases and J 0 bases; nucleotides not matched to a gene: 2. CDR1 and CDR2 (germline): MDHEN, SYDVKM. This CDR3 is built from 15 residues. DNA of the CDR3: TGTGCCAGCAGTTTCTCTAGCGGGAGCACAGATACGCAGTATTTT. Protein product: CASSFSSGSTDTQYF.

The rearrangement links TRBV4-3 to TRBJ2-2; maybe TRBD2 (5 bases). CDR1 is LGHNA, CDR2 YSLEER, per germline. V was trimmed by 1 base and J by 0 bases, leaving 6 bases between them. The CDR3 loop spans 15 amino acids. For the CDR3, the DNA is TGCGCCAGCAGCCAAGGGACTCCGAACACCGGGGAGCTGTTTTTT. Protein product: CASSQGTPNTGELFF.